What follows are 21 T cell receptor beta chains derived from one specimen sequenced in a study of T cell changes during pregnancy in multiple sclerosis. The table came from immunoSEQ multiplex PCR; TCRdb's copy has only in-frame clones and leaves some out. Of fewer than 90,000 clones in the sample, 90% to 95% were seen once. The material was peripheral blood, obtained in the third trimester of pregnancy. The receptors were sampled from a female donor in good health, enrolled as a control in a pregnancy study.

This clone was seen more than once but under ten times. V usage is TRBV2 and J usage is TRBJ1-3; D uncertain. The CDR3 consists of 15 residues. Germline lookup yields CDR1 SNHLY and CDR2 FYNNEI. Trimming stripped 7 bases from V and 1 base from J, with 14 bases between. The CDR3 coding sequence is TGTGCCAGCACCCAGCGTGTGGTATCTGGAAACACCATATATTTT. Translation: CASTQRVVSGNTIYF.

The rearrangement joins TRBV28 to TRBJ2-7; D is unresolved. This CDR3 region has 15 residues. V lost 6 bases to trimming and J lost 0 bases, with 15 bases between them. The germline gives CDR1 MDHEN, CDR2 SYDVKM. The CDR3 coding sequence is TGTGCCAGCAGCACCCCCACCACAGCCTCCTACGAGCAGTACTTC. Translated: CASSTPTTASYEQYF.

The V and J genes are TRBV30 and TRBJ1-5; D is possibly TRBD1 (5 bases). The CDR3 consists of 13 residues. Germline values: CDR1 GTSNPN, CDR2 SVGIG (reference sequence). The V end lost 5 bases, the J end lost 2 bases, and 10 bases lay between the germline ends. The CDR3: CAWGAGGNQPQHF. CDR3 DNA: TGTGCCTGGGGGGCGGGGGGCAATCAGCCCCAGCATTTT. The full variable domain, its missing parts supplied by reference TRBV30 and TRBJ1-5, is SQTIHQWPATLVQPVGSPLSLECTVEGTSNPNLYWYRQAAGRGLQLLFYSVGIGQISSEVPQNLSASRPQDRQFILSSKKLLLSDSGFYLCAWGAGGNQPQHFGDGTRLSIL.

The chain recombines TRBV15 with TRBJ2-7; weak D call: TRBD2 (7 bases). The CDR3 is 14 residues long. Germline V gene lookup returns CDR1 LNHNV and CDR2 YYDKDF (reference sequence). Trimming took off 0 bases at V and 6 bases at J, with 12 bases between the two ends. DNA for the CDR3: TGTGCCACCAGCAGAGATTCGCGGGGGCCCGAGCAGTACTTC. Amino acid sequence: CATSRDSRGPEQYF.

A few counts support this clone. The CDR3 here is CASSLAGMNTEAFF. The CDR3 nucleotides are TGTGCCAGCAGCTTGGCAGGAATGAACACTGAAGCTTTCTTT. This sequence joins TRBV5-5 and TRBJ1-1, with D unresolved. There are 14 residues in the CDR3. Germline values: CDR1 SGHKS, CDR2 YYEKEE (reference sequence). V was clipped by 0 bases and J by 0 bases, with 6 bases between them.

For the CDR3, the DNA is TGTGCCAGCAGCTTAGGCCCCTCACAGGGCTACTATGGCTACACCTTC. Protein sequence: CASSLGPSQGYYGYTF. The chain joins TRBV7-8 to TRBJ1-2; the D gene is possibly TRBD1 (6 bases). From germline, CDR1 is SGHVS and CDR2 FQNEAQ. This CDR3 region has 16 residues. V was cut by 1 base and J by 3 bases, with 15 bases left in between.

This clone was detected once. The rearrangement joins TRBV29-1 to TRBJ1-2; D not certain. CDR1 and CDR2 from the germline V gene are SQVTM and ANQGSEA. The CDR3 extends over 13 amino acids. With 3 bases removed from V and 6 bases from J, the gap between germline ends came to 14 bases. CDR3 bases: TGCAGCGTTGAGCCGGAGGGAGGGAATGGCTACACCTTC. This gives the protein CSVEPEGGNGYTF. Using reference TRBV29-1 and TRBJ1-2 for the parts outside the CDR3, the full variable domain is SAVISQKPSRDICQRGTSLTIQCQVDSQVTMMFWYRQQPGQSLTLIATANQGSEATYESGFVIDKFPISRPNLTFSTLTVSNMSPEDSSIYLCSVEPEGGNGYTFGSGTRLTVV.

The chain combines TRBV28 with TRBJ2-7; the match to TRBD2 covers 8 bases. This CDR3 has 13 amino acids. Germline CDR1 is MDHEN and CDR2 is SYDVKM. Trimming removed 6 bases from V and 4 bases from J; junction bases left unmatched: 5. The DNA for the CDR3 is TGTGCCAGCAGAAGACCGGGAGGGTACGAGCAGTACTTC. Protein: CASRRPGGYEQYF.

The chain employs TRBV6-5 and TRBJ2-5, with 7 bases that match TRBD2. V lost 6 bases and J lost 5; bases outside the gene matches: 6. Looked up from germline, CDR1 is MNHEY and CDR2 is SVGAGI. The CDR3 spans 13 residues. The CDR3 protein is CASSPAGGETQYF. CDR3 bases: TGTGCCAGCAGCCCTGCCGGGGGGGAGACCCAGTACTTC.

In this sample, this clone turned up once. CDR3 sequence reads: CASSLAQGSTNEKLFF. The CDR3 DNA is TGTGCCAGCAGCTTGGCCCAGGGTTCAACTAATGAAAAACTGTTTTTT. This sequence joins TRBV5-6 and TRBJ1-4, with a weak D call TRBD1 (5 bases). Trimming removed 0 bases at V and 0 bases at J, with 9 bases between. CDR1 and CDR2 (germline): SGHDT, YYEEEE. The length of the CDR3 is 16 residues.

This chain connects TRBV14 to TRBJ2-1; D is perhaps TRBD2 (5 bases). The CDR3 is made up of 13 amino acids. CDR1 is SGHDN and CDR2 is FVKESK in the germline V gene. Between the trimmed V and J ends, which lost 1 base and 14 bases, there was a span of 15 bases. The CDR3 is CASSQVGMGVEFF. The CDR3 DNA reads TGTGCCAGCAGCCAAGTAGGTATGGGAGTGGAGTTCTTC.

This chain joins TRBV6-5 and TRBJ2-1; 8 positions agree with TRBD2. This CDR3 is built from 16 residues. Trimming removed 0 bases from V and 4 bases from J; junction bases left unmatched: 5. Germline V gene data show CDR1 as MNHEY and CDR2 as SVGAGI. CDR3 DNA sequence: TGTGCCAGCAGTTACTCGGGTAGCGGGGTATACAATGAGCAGTTCTTC. The encoded protein is CASSYSGSGVYNEQFF.

This rearrangement joins TRBV2 to TRBJ1-2, with D perhaps matching TRBD1 (5 bases). Germline CDR1 SNHLY, CDR2 FYNNEI. The CDR3 is 15 residues long. V lost 6 bases to trimming and J lost 4 bases, with 18 bases between them. This CDR3 reads CASSETPGIFYGYTF. The CDR3 DNA follows: TGTGCCAGCAGCGAAACTCCAGGGATCTTCTATGGCTACACCTTC. The full variable domain, rest sourced from reference TRBV2 and TRBJ1-2, is EPEVTQTPSHQVTQMGQEVILRCVPISNHLYFYWYRQILGQKVEFLVSFYNNEISEKSEIFDDQFSVERPDGSNFTLKIRSTKLEDSAMYFCASSETPGIFYGYTFGSGTRLTVV.

The V call is TRBV6-5, the J call TRBJ2-1; the D is unclear. The V end was cut by 0 bases, the J end by 4 bases, with 4 bases between. The germline V gene encodes CDR1 MNHEY and CDR2 SVGAGI. This CDR3 has 13 amino acids. The CDR3 DNA is TGTGCCAGCAGTTACTCATTATACAATGAGCAGTTCTTC. Translated: CASSYSLYNEQFF.

The chain carries TRBV5-1 and TRBJ1-1; 7 nucleotides align to TRBD1. J lost 1 base, V lost 4 bases, and 4 bases had no gene match. The CDR3 totals 14 residues. The germline V gene has CDR1 SGHRS and CDR2 YFSETQ. CDR3 in amino acids: CASSRDRPNTEAFF. CDR3 nucleotide sequence: TGCGCCAGCAGCCGGGACAGACCGAACACTGAAGCTTTCTTT.

The gene calls are TRBV4-1 and TRBJ2-1; the match to TRBD1 covers 7 bases. The CDR3 is 15 residues long. Losses at the gene ends were 0 bases for V and 9 bases for J; bases not matched to a gene: 8. Per the germline V gene, CDR1 is MGHRA and CDR2 is YSYEKL. This CDR3 is CASSQEGQRTGEQFF. CDR3 sequence (DNA): TGCGCCAGCAGCCAAGAGGGACAGCGTACGGGTGAGCAGTTCTTC.

The rearrangement joins TRBV29-1 to TRBJ2-3; 8 nucleotides line up with TRBD2. Trimming at V came to 1 base and at J to 4 bases, leaving 13 bases not matched to a gene. The CDR3 loop spans 17 amino acids. Germline-derived CDR1 and CDR2 are SQVTM and ANQGSEA. The CDR3 region is CSVEAGSYSGVSDTQYF. Written as DNA, the CDR3 is TGCAGCGTTGAAGCGGGATCCTATAGCGGGGTTTCAGATACGCAGTATTTT.

The rearrangement links TRBV2 to TRBJ2-4; possible D gene TRBD1, 6 bases. Trimming took off 6 bases at V and 4 bases at J, with 10 bases between the two ends. Germline V lookup: CDR1 SNHLY, CDR2 FYNNEI. This CDR3 spans 13 amino acids. This CDR3 is CASSPDRKNIQYF. The CDR3 nucleotides are TGTGCCAGCAGCCCGGACAGAAAAAACATTCAGTACTTC.

This chain uses TRBV29-1 with TRBJ2-7, with D maybe TRBD1 (6 bases). The CDR3 is 15 amino acids. The germline V and J ends were trimmed by 2 bases and 0 bases, with 14 bases remaining between them. Germline CDR1 is SQVTM and CDR2 is ANQGSEA. CDR3 region: CSVEWGRDNSYEQYF. CDR3 DNA sequence: TGCAGCGTTGAATGGGGCCGGGACAACTCCTACGAGCAGTACTTC.

The chain is built from TRBV5-1 and TRBJ2-1, with D possibly being TRBD1 (6 bases). V dropped 4 bases and J dropped 4 bases, with 24 bases sitting between them. Germline values: CDR1 SGHRS, CDR2 YFSETQ. The CDR3 extends over 18 amino acids. The CDR3 is CASSPGQWRAPQYNEQFF. The CDR3 bases are TGCGCCAGCAGCCCAGGACAGTGGCGGGCCCCACAATACAATGAGCAGTTCTTC.

The V call is TRBV5-1, the J call TRBJ2-1; 7 positions match TRBD1. This CDR3 has 14 residues. The germline V gene encodes CDR1 SGHRS and CDR2 YFSETQ. V lost 4 bases, J lost 4 bases, and 5 bases stayed unmatched. The CDR3: CASSPRDSYNEQFF. The CDR3 nucleotides read TGCGCCAGCAGCCCCCGGGACAGTTACAATGAGCAGTTCTTC.